These 18 T cell receptor beta chains were sequenced from one sample in a study of vaccination and CD4 T cells after COVID-19. No cognate antigen is known for these TCRs. Treatment reported: roughly ten-day PBMC culture with coronavirus spike peptide pools or control peptides (ViraFEST assay). Cultured CD4+ T cell DNA underwent sequencing with the Oncomine TCR Beta short-read assay. TCRdb redid the calling of the PCR reads with MiXCR, one entry per CDR3 protein. The sample consists of about 19,000 distinct CDR3 sequences, around 44% of them appearing once. The sequenced sample was CD4+ T cells from blood, cultured in vitro, obtained after SARS-CoV-2 vaccination. Receptors were obtained from a human donor who had recovered from COVID-19.

V usage is TRBV9 and J usage is TRBJ2-7; TRBD1 matches at 10 bases. The CDR3 runs 14 residues. With V trimmed by 2 bases and J by 6 bases, 5 bases remained unmatched. CDR1 and CDR2 from the germline V gene are SGDLS and YYNGEE. CDR3 residues: CASSVGTGAAEQYF. CDR3 DNA sequence: TGTGCCAGCAGCGTGGGGACAGGGGCTGCCGAGCAGTACTTC.

V and J are TRBV12-3 or TRBV12-4 and TRBJ1-5, with 11 bases lining up with TRBD1. CDR3 length: 16 residues. Trimming at V came to 6 bases and at J to 6 bases, leaving 10 bases not matched to a gene. CDR3: CASSYGTGGSGQPQHF. The CDR3 bases are TGTGCCAGCAGCTATGGGACAGGGGGTTCGGGTCAGCCCCAGCATTTT.

The chain combines TRBV27 with TRBJ2-1; TRBD1 agrees at 7 bases. Looked up from germline, CDR1 is MNHEY and CDR2 is SMNVEV (reference sequence). The CDR3 length is 14 residues. V dropped 5 bases and J dropped 7; count of bases not matched to a gene: 8. The DNA of the CDR3 is TGTGCCAGCAGTCCGTCCCGGGACAGAAATGAGCAGTTCTTC. It is translated as CASSPSRDRNEQFF.

Judged by abundance, this clonotype is medium-sized. The chain links TRBV6-1 to TRBJ1-2, with D maybe TRBD1 (6 bases). Germline V gene lookup returns CDR1 MNHNS and CDR2 SASEGT. The ends were cut back, 5 bases at V and 6 bases at J, with 16 bases in the middle. This CDR3 has 14 amino acids. CDR3 sequence reads: CASSTRTGLHGYTF. The CDR3 DNA follows: TGTGCCAGCAGTACCCGTACAGGGCTTCATGGCTACACCTTC.

The rearrangement joins TRBV11-3 to TRBJ2-7; D uncertain. V lost 4 bases and J 4 bases, leaving 14 bases between the germline ends. Germline V lookup: CDR1 SGHNT, CDR2 YENEEA. The CDR3 spans 14 residues. CDR3 residues: CASSSPPLNYEQYF. The CDR3 DNA reads TGTGCCAGCAGCTCCCCACCGCTAAATTACGAGCAGTACTTC.

This clonotype was recorded a few times. This rearrangement joins TRBV6-1 to TRBJ2-5, with TRBD1 identical over 9 bases. The CDR3 is 15 residues long. Germline CDR1 MNHNS, CDR2 SASEGT. In DNA, the CDR3 is TGTGCAGGGAGGACCGGGACAGGGAACCGGGAGACCCAGTACTTC. Translation gives CAGRTGTGNRETQYF.

This clonotype was observed a handful of times. The rearrangement joins TRBV6-1 to TRBJ1-1; the D is unclear. V was cut by 6 bases and J by 0 bases, with 11 bases left in between. The CDR3 has 14 amino acids. CDR1 is MNHNS and CDR2 is SASEGT in the germline V gene. For the CDR3, the DNA is TGTGCCAGCAGCCCACAGAGAGTGAACACTGAAGCTTTCTTT. Residues: CASSPQRVNTEAFF.

This CDR3 reads CASSLAGSYEQYF. The CDR3 DNA reads as TGTGCCAGCAGTTTAGCTGGTTCCTACGAGCAGTACTTC. The chain combines TRBV12-3 or TRBV12-4 with TRBJ2-7; D call uncertain. There are 13 residues in the CDR3. V was cut by 0 bases and J by 1 base, with 4 bases left in between.

This clonotype has more than one count but fewer than ten. The chain is built from TRBV20-1 and TRBJ1-2, with D maybe TRBD1 (6 bases). Germline V gene lookup returns CDR1 DFQATT and CDR2 SNEGSKA (reference sequence). The V and J ends lost 0 bases and 6 bases respectively, with 23 bases between them. The CDR3 runs 17 residues. In nucleotides, the CDR3 is TGCAGTGCTAGAGACACCTCCACGGGGCAGGGGAAGCATGGCTACACCTTC. This translates into CSARDTSTGQGKHGYTF.

The chain uses TRBV9 and TRBJ1-6; no definite D call. The CDR3 runs 15 residues. The germline V gene has CDR1 SGDLS and CDR2 YYNGEE. V was clipped by 0 bases and J by 6 bases, with 10 bases between them. The CDR3 protein is CASSVAPGANSPLHF. CDR3 nucleotide sequence: TGTGCCAGCAGCGTAGCACCAGGAGCTAATTCACCCCTCCACTTT.

The chain couples TRBV28 to TRBJ2-3; D is uncertain. The germline gives CDR1 MDHEN, CDR2 SYDVKM. This CDR3 comprises 12 residues. The V end lost 3 bases, the J end lost 7 bases, and 8 bases lay between the germline ends. The CDR3 DNA reads as TGTGCCAGCAGTTTGGGTTCACATACGCAGTATTTT. Protein sequence: CASSLGSHTQYF.

CDR3 amino acids: CSAPQTGPALTEAFF. DNA of the CDR3: TGCAGTGCTCCACAGACAGGGCCGGCTCTCACTGAAGCTTTCTTT. The chain recombines TRBV20-1 with TRBJ1-1, with 7 positions matching TRBD1. Germline V gene lookup returns CDR1 DFQATT and CDR2 SNEGSKA (reference sequence). V shed 5 bases and J 4 bases; nucleotides not matched to a gene: 13. This CDR3 contains 15 residues.

The rearrangement uses TRBV30 and TRBJ1-2; D gene unclear. Per the germline V gene, CDR1 is GTSNPN and CDR2 is SVGIG (reference sequence). CDR3 length: 15 amino acids. Trimming removed 4 bases at V and 1 base at J, with 16 bases between. The CDR3 bases are TGTGCCTGGAATGAGGGCGCGTCGGTTAACTATGGCTACACCTTC. It codes for CAWNEGASVNYGYTF.

V is TRBV6-1 and J is TRBJ1-2; 7 bases align to TRBD1. The CDR3 totals 14 residues. J gave up 7 bases and V 6 bases, and 11 bases lay outside the gene matches. Germline CDR1 reads MNHNS; CDR2 reads SASEGT. The CDR3 DNA is TGTGCCAGCAGGGCCACAGGGGATCGCGGTGGCTACACCTTC. Its translation: CASRATGDRGGYTF.

This clonotype was counted only a few times. V and J are TRBV5-6 and TRBJ1-6, with D perhaps TRBD1 (6 bases). This CDR3 region has 15 residues. Germline CDR1 and CDR2: SGHDT and YYEEEE. The V gene lost 3 bases and the J gene lost 8 bases, with 15 bases spanning the gap. The CDR3 nucleotides read TGTGCCAGCAGCTCCCCGGGGGGGCGCGATTCACCCCTCCACTTT. It translates to CASSSPGGRDSPLHF.

This clonotype has more than one count but fewer than ten. The chain links TRBV10-3 to TRBJ2-1; the match to TRBD2 covers 13 bases. In germline, CDR1 is ENHRY, CDR2 SYGVKD. This CDR3 is 15 amino acids long. J gave up 5 bases and V 4 bases, and 2 bases lay outside the gene matches. CDR3 region: CAISAGLAGNNEQFF. Here the CDR3 DNA reads TGTGCCATCAGTGCGGGACTAGCGGGGAACAATGAGCAGTTCTTC.

J is TRBJ1-4 and V is TRBV29-1; D call uncertain. V lost 3 bases, J lost 8 bases, and 7 bases lay in between. Germline CDR1 SQVTM, CDR2 ANQGSEA. The CDR3 has 11 residues. CDR3 in amino acids: CSVENGEKLFF. In DNA form, the CDR3 reads TGCAGCGTTGAGAACGGGGAAAAACTGTTTTTT.

This chain links TRBV28 with TRBJ2-3; possible D gene TRBD1, 5 bases. The germline gives CDR1 MDHEN, CDR2 SYDVKM. The CDR3 totals 15 residues. Trimming took off 7 bases at V and 2 bases at J, with 16 bases between the two ends. CDR3 region: CASNPTTASTDTQYF. Written as DNA, the CDR3 is TGTGCCAGCAACCCAACGACAGCGTCCACAGATACGCAGTATTTT. Full variable domain (remainder filled in from reference TRBV28 and TRBJ2-3): DVKVTQSSRYLVKRTGEKVFLECVQDMDHENMFWYRQDPGLGLRLIYFSYDVKMKEKGDIPEGYSVSREKKERFSLILESASTNQTSMYLCASNPTTASTDTQYFGPGTRLTVL.